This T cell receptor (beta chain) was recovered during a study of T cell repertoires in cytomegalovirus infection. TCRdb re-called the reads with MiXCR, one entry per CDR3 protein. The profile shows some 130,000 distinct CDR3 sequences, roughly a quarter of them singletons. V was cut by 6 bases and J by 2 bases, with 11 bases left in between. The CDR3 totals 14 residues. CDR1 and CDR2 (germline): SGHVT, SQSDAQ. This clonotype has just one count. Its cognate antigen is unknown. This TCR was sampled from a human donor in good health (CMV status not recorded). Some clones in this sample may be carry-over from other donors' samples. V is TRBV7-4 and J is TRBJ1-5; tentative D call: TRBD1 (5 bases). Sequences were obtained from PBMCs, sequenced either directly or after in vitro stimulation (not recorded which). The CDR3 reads CASRPDRRNQPQHF. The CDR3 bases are TGTGCCAGCAGACCCGACAGACGCAATCAGCCCCAGCATTTT.